These 12 T cell receptor beta chains were sequenced from one sample in a study of blood T cell repertoires in COVID-19. Repertoires were generated with immunoSEQ multiplex PCR, while TCRdb's copy carries only in-frame clones and drops some. The data contain more than 70,000 clones, about 90% of them singletons. The material sequenced was peripheral blood. The receptor set was obtained from a woman in her forties or fifties with active or convalescent COVID-19.

The V call is TRBV2, the J call TRBJ1-1; D is ambiguous. Germline CDR1 is SNHLY and CDR2 is FYNNEI. The CDR3 is made up of 14 amino acids. V was pared by 5 bases and J by 1 base, with 11 bases between. This CDR3 reads CASSPLGANTEAFF. DNA of the CDR3: TGTGCCAGCAGTCCACTGGGAGCGAACACTGAAGCTTTCTTT.

The chain has TRBV14 and TRBJ1-2; D might be TRBD1 (6 bases). The CDR3 loop spans 15 amino acids. The germline V and J ends were trimmed by 1 base and 7 bases, with 16 bases remaining between them. The V gene's germline CDR1 is SGHDN and CDR2 FVKESK. CDR3 bases: TGTGCCAGCAGCCAAGTAAACAGGGACGAGGGTGGCTACACCTTC. As protein: CASSQVNRDEGGYTF.

The rearrangement uses TRBV27 and TRBJ1-4; D is perhaps TRBD1 (6 bases). Trimming removed 2 bases from V and 6 bases from J, with 13 bases in between. This CDR3 has 15 residues. Looked up from germline, CDR1 is MNHEY and CDR2 is SMNVEV (reference sequence). The chain's CDR3 is CASSLGWQGHEKLFF. The CDR3 DNA reads as TGTGCCAGCAGTTTAGGGTGGCAGGGGCATGAAAAACTGTTTTTT.

The chain couples TRBV10-2 to TRBJ2-1; D gene unclear. The CDR3 totals 14 residues. The germline V gene has CDR1 WSHSY and CDR2 SAAADI. V dropped 3 bases and J dropped 4 bases, with 10 bases sitting between them. Here the CDR3 reads CASSEDRGYNEQFF. The CDR3 DNA reads TGCGCCAGCAGTGAAGATCGCGGATACAATGAGCAGTTCTTC.

The chain joins TRBV9 to TRBJ1-2, with 7 bases aligning to TRBD1. The trim removed 5 bases at V and 5 bases at J, leaving 6 bases unmatched. This CDR3 spans 13 amino acids. CDR1 is SGDLS, CDR2 YYNGEE, per germline. CDR3 in amino acids: CASRSGQVYGYTF. The CDR3 nucleotides are TGTGCCAGCAGGTCCGGACAGGTATATGGCTACACCTTC.

The sample holds a few counts of this clone. This sequence joins TRBV19 and TRBJ1-2; 7 bases agree with TRBD1. This CDR3 has 14 amino acids. V lost 6 bases, J lost 0 bases, and 4 bases stayed unmatched. Germline V gene data show CDR1 as LNHDA and CDR2 as SQIVND (reference sequence). The CDR3 loop reads CASSTGVTNYGYTF. In nucleotides, the CDR3 is TGTGCCAGTAGCACAGGGGTAACTAACTATGGCTACACCTTC.

The rearrangement joins TRBV24-1 to TRBJ1-1; D is possibly TRBD1 (5 bases). V lost 7 bases to trimming and J lost 1 base, with 9 bases between them. The CDR3 has 13 amino acids. Germline assignment: CDR1 KGHDR and CDR2 SFDVKD. CDR3 sequence: CATRRTGNTEAFF. The CDR3 region has the DNA TGTGCCACCAGACGAACAGGGAACACTGAAGCTTTCTTT.

This rearrangement joins TRBV11-2 to TRBJ2-7; D call uncertain. Trimming shortened V by 8 bases and J by 5 bases, and 10 bases separated the two germline ends. The V gene's germline CDR1 is SGHAT and CDR2 FQNNGV. This CDR3 contains 11 residues. The CDR3 nucleotides are TGTGCCAGCCCTAAAGAAAACGAGCAGTACTTC. Translated: CASPKENEQYF.

This chain links TRBV9 with TRBJ2-7, with a weak D call TRBD1 (5 bases). V was pared by 4 bases and J by 3 bases, with 11 bases between. The CDR3 extends over 13 amino acids. CDR1 is SGDLS and CDR2 is YYNGEE in the germline V gene. The CDR3 sequence: CASSQGGVYEQYF. The DNA of the CDR3 is TGTGCCAGCAGCCAGGGTGGAGTCTACGAGCAGTACTTC. Drawing the rest from reference TRBV9 and TRBJ2-7, the complete variable domain is DSGVTQTPKHLITATGQRVTLRCSPRSGDLSVYWYQQSLDQGLQFLIQYYNGEERAKGNILERFSAQQFPDLHSELNLSSLELGDSALYFCASSQGGVYEQYFGPGTRLTVT.

The genes are TRBV12-3 or TRBV12-4 and TRBJ1-2; 9 bases line up with TRBD1. This CDR3 has 13 amino acids. Unmatched junction bases numbered 6, after V lost 6 bases and J lost 7 bases. The CDR3 bases are TGTGCCAGCAGCCTCGGGACAGGGTCTGGCTACACCTTC. Encoded protein: CASSLGTGSGYTF.

J is TRBJ1-1 and V is TRBV7-2; unclear D gene. The CDR3 extends over 11 amino acids. CDR1 and CDR2 from the germline V gene are SGHTA and FQGNSA. V was trimmed by 5 bases and J by 8 bases, leaving 9 bases between them. CDR3 coding DNA: TGTGCCAGCAGCCCACTACGGGAAGCTTTCTTT. It encodes CASSPLREAFF.

The chain is built from TRBV30 and TRBJ2-1; a weak D match, TRBD2 (7 bases). The CDR3 runs 16 residues. V was cut by 0 bases and J by 4 bases, with 16 bases left in between. CDR1 GTSNPN and CDR2 SVGIG come from the germline V gene (reference sequence). CDR3 bases: TGTGCCTGGAGTGTAGGTGGGGGGGCTGTATACAATGAGCAGTTCTTC. Translating it yields CAWSVGGGAVYNEQFF.